The 18 T cell receptor beta chains in this list originate from one sample, sequenced in a study of siplizumab effects on memory and regulatory T cells. The table came from immunoSEQ multiplex PCR; TCRdb's copy has only in-frame clones and leaves some out. The sample lists some 100,000 clones, more than 85% seen once, with around 2.6% in the top ten. Sample: CD4+ T cells sorted from blood. The source of these receptors is a human donor in good health. Some clones in this sample may be carry-over from other donors' samples.

This clone was found once. The J gene is TRBJ2-1, the V gene TRBV9, with 9 bases that match TRBD1. The CDR3 has 12 residues. J gave up 10 bases and V 4 bases, and 3 bases lay outside the gene matches. The germline CDR1 and CDR2 sequences are SGDLS and YYNGEE. The CDR3 DNA follows: TGTGCCAGCAGCCCCGGGACAGGGGAGCAGTTCTTC. This encodes CASSPGTGEQFF.

This clone has only a few counts. The gene calls are TRBV29-1 and TRBJ2-7, with TRBD1 matching 9 bases. This CDR3 contains 12 residues. The V segment lost 5 bases and the J segment 7 bases; nucleotides outside the gene matches: 6. CDR1 SQVTM and CDR2 ANQGSEA come from the germline V gene. CDR3 residues: CSVRGQGLEQYF. CDR3 in DNA: TGCAGCGTTAGGGGACAGGGCCTAGAGCAGTACTTC.

This chain uses TRBV6-4 with TRBJ1-5; D gene unclear. The CDR3 has 19 amino acids. V gave up 9 bases and J gave up 0 bases, with 27 bases separating them. Per germline, CDR1 MRHNA and CDR2 SNTAGT. The CDR3 is CARRRAGVSPIYSNQPQHF. In nucleotides, the CDR3 is TGTGCCAGGCGCCGTGCGGGAGTTTCACCTATCTATAGCAATCAGCCCCAGCATTTT.

This clone appeared a single time. This sequence joins TRBV27 and TRBJ1-2; D perhaps matches TRBD1 (6 bases). Trimming left V 3 bases short and J 8 bases short, with 13 bases between. The CDR3 is 13 residues long. The germline V gene encodes CDR1 MNHEY and CDR2 SMNVEV (reference sequence). As DNA, the CDR3 is TGTGCCAGCAGTTTCGGTACAGGGAACGGCTACACCTTC. Residues: CASSFGTGNGYTF.

The chain couples TRBV6-5 to TRBJ2-7; 7 nucleotides match TRBD2. J gave up 5 bases and V 4 bases, and 8 bases lay outside the gene matches. Germline values: CDR1 MNHEY, CDR2 SVGAGI. The length of the CDR3 is 14 residues. CDR3 DNA sequence: TGTGCCAGCAGTTTAAGAGCGGGGAGGAACGAGCAGTACTTC. Residues: CASSLRAGRNEQYF.

This chain connects TRBV28 to TRBJ1-4; D may be TRBD1 (6 bases). V shed 5 bases and J shed 4 bases, with 23 bases lying between them. The CDR3 has 18 amino acids. Germline V gene sequence: CDR1 MDHEN, CDR2 SYDVKM. The CDR3 region has the DNA TGTGCCAGCAGTCAACCATTTACAGGGCGCGGACGTAATGAAAAACTGTTTTTT. Amino acid sequence: CASSQPFTGRGRNEKLFF.

The chain joins TRBV18 to TRBJ1-1; TRBD1 matches at 9 bases. CDR1 KGHSH and CDR2 LQKENI come from the germline V gene. This CDR3 has 14 amino acids. V gave up 4 bases and J gave up 5 bases; unmatched junction bases: 5. The CDR3 is CASSLQGARTEAFF. CDR3 bases: TGTGCCAGCTCACTACAGGGGGCGAGGACTGAAGCTTTCTTT.

This chain uses TRBV10-3 with TRBJ1-3; D is possibly TRBD1 (6 bases). The CDR3 totals 14 residues. V dropped 6 bases and J dropped 7 bases, with 16 bases sitting between them. The germline CDR1 and CDR2 sequences are ENHRY and SYGVKD. The CDR3 nucleotides read TGTGCCATCAGCCTCACCGACAGGTTGAACACCATATATTTT. Translation gives CAISLTDRLNTIYF.

This chain links TRBV9 with TRBJ1-4, with D unresolved. Trimming shortened V by 4 bases and J by 7 bases, and 14 bases separated the two germline ends. Germline assignment: CDR1 SGDLS and CDR2 YYNGEE. The CDR3 has 14 residues. The DNA of the CDR3 is TGTGCCAGCAGCCCGAGGACTTATCCTGAAAAACTGTTTTTT. Translating gives CASSPRTYPEKLFF. Full variable domain (remainder filled in from reference TRBV9 and TRBJ1-4): DSGVTQTPKHLITATGQRVTLRCSPRSGDLSVYWYQQSLDQGLQFLIQYYNGEERAKGNILERFSAQQFPDLHSELNLSSLELGDSALYFCASSPRTYPEKLFFGSGTQLSVL.

This chain uses TRBV19 with TRBJ1-2, with 7 nucleotides matching TRBD1. V lost 3 bases, J lost 0 bases, and 7 bases stayed unmatched. This CDR3 comprises 16 residues. Germline CDR1 and CDR2: LNHDA and SQIVND (reference sequence). The CDR3: CASSISTGATNYGYTF. The CDR3 DNA reads as TGTGCCAGTAGTATTTCTACAGGGGCGACTAACTATGGCTACACCTTC.

The chain uses TRBV6-5 and TRBJ2-2; D may be TRBD1 (6 bases). The CDR3 extends over 15 amino acids. V was shortened by 5 bases and J by 2 bases, with 12 bases between the two germline ends. Per germline, CDR1 MNHEY and CDR2 SVGAGI. Here the CDR3 reads CASSRGQQNTGELFF. CDR3 DNA sequence: TGTGCCAGCAGTAGAGGACAGCAAAACACCGGGGAGCTGTTTTTT.

The chain links TRBV11-2 to TRBJ1-5; no clear D. From germline, CDR1 is SGHAT and CDR2 FQNNGV. The CDR3 is 13 amino acids. With 0 bases removed from V and 2 bases from J, the gap between germline ends came to 2 bases. The CDR3 DNA follows: TGTGCCAGCAGCTTAGAGCGCAATCAGCCCCAGCATTTT. This codes for CASSLERNQPQHF.

Note on this clone: This same CDR3 is encoded by further DNA sequences in the sample. V is TRBV18 and J is TRBJ2-1; no firm D call. The CDR3 loop spans 13 amino acids. Germline CDR1 is KGHSH and CDR2 is LQKENI. Trimming stripped 3 bases from V and 3 bases from J, with 6 bases between. CDR3 nucleotide sequence: TGTGCCAGCTCACCTGGAATCTACAATGAGCAGTTCTTC. Translation gives CASSPGIYNEQFF. Full variable domain (missing parts from reference TRBV18 and TRBJ2-1): NAGVMQNPRHLVRRRGQEARLRCSPMKGHSHVYWYRQLPEEGLKFMVYLQKENIIDESGMPKERFSAEFPKEGPSILRIQQVVRGDSAAYFCASSPGIYNEQFFGPGTRLTVL.

The chain recombines TRBV30 with TRBJ1-3; a weak D match, TRBD1 (5 bases). Trimming took 0 bases from V and 1 from J, leaving 7 bases between them. The CDR3 loop spans 14 amino acids. The germline V gene has CDR1 GTSNPN and CDR2 SVGIG (reference sequence). The CDR3 region has the DNA TGTGCCTGGAGTGTAACAGGATCTGGAAACACCATATATTTT. Its protein is CAWSVTGSGNTIYF.

The chain recombines TRBV7-3 with TRBJ2-1, with D unclear. The V gene lost 5 bases and the J gene lost 9 bases, with 11 bases spanning the gap. The CDR3 has 12 amino acids. Looked up from germline, CDR1 is SGHTA and CDR2 is FQGTGA. DNA for the CDR3: TGTGCCAGCAGCCCTTTGAGGTGTGAGCAGTTCTTC. This sequence encodes CASSPLRCEQFF.

The genes are TRBV7-8 and TRBJ1-1; D call uncertain. Trimming pared 2 bases from V and 1 base from J, leaving 5 bases between. The CDR3 sequence is 13 residues long. From germline, CDR1 is SGHVS and CDR2 FQNEAQ. The CDR3 protein is CASSLQPNTEAFF. The CDR3 DNA follows: TGTGCCAGCAGCTTACAGCCGAACACTGAAGCTTTCTTT.

This chain connects TRBV10-3 to TRBJ2-3, with 7 positions matching TRBD1. V lost 4 bases, J lost 2 bases, and 3 bases stayed unmatched. Germline lookup yields CDR1 ENHRY and CDR2 SYGVKD. The CDR3 is made up of 14 amino acids. CDR3 residues: CAISGQGNTDTQYF. The DNA of the CDR3 is TGTGCCATCAGTGGACAGGGCAACACAGATACGCAGTATTTT.

The CDR3 loop reads CASSLQESSYEQYF. CDR3 DNA: TGTGCCAGCTCTCTACAGGAGAGCTCCTACGAGCAGTACTTC. V gene TRBV18 combines with J gene TRBJ2-7, with a possible D match to TRBD1 (5 bases). Germline values: CDR1 KGHSH, CDR2 LQKENI. Trimming removed 6 bases at V and 0 bases at J, with 12 bases between. The CDR3 length is 14 residues.